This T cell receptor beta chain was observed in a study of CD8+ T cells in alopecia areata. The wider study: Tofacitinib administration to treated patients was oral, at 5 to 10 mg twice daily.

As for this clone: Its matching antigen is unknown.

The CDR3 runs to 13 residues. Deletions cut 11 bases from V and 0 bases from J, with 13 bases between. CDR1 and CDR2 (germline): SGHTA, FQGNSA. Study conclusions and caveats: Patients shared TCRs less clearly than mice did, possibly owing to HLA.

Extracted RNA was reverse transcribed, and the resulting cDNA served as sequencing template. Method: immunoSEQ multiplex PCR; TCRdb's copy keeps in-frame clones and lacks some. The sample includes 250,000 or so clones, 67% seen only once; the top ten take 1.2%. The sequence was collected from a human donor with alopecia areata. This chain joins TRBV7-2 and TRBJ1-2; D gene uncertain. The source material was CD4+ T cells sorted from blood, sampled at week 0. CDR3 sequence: CAGSPAPNYGYTF. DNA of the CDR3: TGTGCCGGCTCACCGGCGCCTAACTATGGCTACACCTTC.